This T cell receptor (beta chain) was identified in a study of blood T cells in healthy people across ages. The CDR3 loop spans 19 amino acids. The J segment lost 2 bases and the V segment lost 4 bases, leaving 14 bases of the junction unmatched. Germline V CDR1 and CDR2: SGHRS, YFSETQ. Primers used in a second PCR of roughly 6 to 12 cycles were a sample-barcoded 5' primer and a J-beta primer mix. TCRdb fed the 5' RACE reads into MiXCR, producing one record per CDR3 protein. The sample includes approximately 810,000 distinct CDR3 sequences, approximately 35% seen only once; the top ten take approximately 13%.

This receptor was taken from a young man in good health. The rearrangement joins TRBV5-1 to TRBJ2-4; 11 bases match TRBD2. Specimen: blood. Here the CDR3 DNA reads TGCGCCAGCAGCGTTGGACTAGCGGGCTCTATAGTAACCAAAAACATTCAGTACTTC. Protein sequence: CASSVGLAGSIVTKNIQYF. Looking up the rest from reference TRBV5-1 and TRBJ2-4 gives the full variable domain: KAGVTQTPRYLIKTRGQQVTLSCSPISGHRSVSWYQQTPGQGLQFLFEYFSETQRNKGNFPGRFSGRQFSNSRSEMNVSTLELGDSALYLCASSVGLAGSIVTKNIQYFGAGTRLSVL.